This passage covers 4 T cell receptor beta chains from one sample sequenced in a study of shared clonotypes between healthy human individuals. Generated by immunoSEQ multiplex PCR, the TCRdb table keeps only in-frame clones and is missing some. The sample records some 1,400,000 clones, over 95% being singletons. Sequenced: naive CD4+ T cells sorted from blood. Subset meaning: CD45RA+ positively selected. These TCRs come from a man under 40 in good health.

The rearrangement uses TRBV9 and TRBJ2-3, with 9 bases that match TRBD1. Per the germline V gene, CDR1 is SGDLS and CDR2 is YYNGEE. The J segment lost 2 bases and the V segment lost 3 bases, leaving 7 bases of the junction unmatched. The CDR3 spans 16 residues. The CDR3 reads CASSALQGANTDTQYF. Written as DNA, the CDR3 is TGTGCCAGCAGCGCTTTACAGGGGGCAAACACAGATACGCAGTATTTT.

The V and J genes are TRBV7-2 and TRBJ2-7; D may match TRBD1 or TRBD2 (5 bases each). CDR1 and CDR2 (germline): SGHTA, FQGNSA. CDR3 length equals 14 residues. V was clipped by 5 bases and J by 1 base, with 12 bases between them. The CDR3 protein is CASSGRDRSYEQYF. The CDR3 region has the DNA TGTGCCAGCAGCGGCCGGGACCGTTCCTACGAGCAGTACTTC.

This chain joins TRBV21-1 and TRBJ2-7; TRBD1 is the table's D call, not checked against the DNA. TRBV21-1 counts as a pseudogene. The CDR3 totals 16 residues. CDR3 DNA sequence: TGTGCCAGCAGCAAAGTAGTCAGGGGAAGAACCTACGAGCAGTACTTC. Translated, it gives CASSKVVRGRTYEQYF.

V and J are TRBV29-1 and TRBJ2-3, with D possibly matching TRBD2 (5 bases). This CDR3 is built from 13 residues. Germline CDR1 reads SQVTM; CDR2 reads ANQGSEA. The ends were cut back, 4 bases at V and 5 bases at J, with 13 bases in the middle. The chain's CDR3 is CSVVEVLEDTQYF. In DNA, the CDR3 is TGCAGCGTTGTGGAGGTACTAGAAGATACGCAGTATTTT.